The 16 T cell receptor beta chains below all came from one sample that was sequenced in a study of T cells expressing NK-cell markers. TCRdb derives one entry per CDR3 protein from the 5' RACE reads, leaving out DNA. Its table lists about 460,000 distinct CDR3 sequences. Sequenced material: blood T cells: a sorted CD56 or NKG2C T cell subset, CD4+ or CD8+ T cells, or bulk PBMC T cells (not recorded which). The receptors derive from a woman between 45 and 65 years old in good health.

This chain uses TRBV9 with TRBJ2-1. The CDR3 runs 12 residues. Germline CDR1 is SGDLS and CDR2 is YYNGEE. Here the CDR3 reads CASSVGDDKQFF.

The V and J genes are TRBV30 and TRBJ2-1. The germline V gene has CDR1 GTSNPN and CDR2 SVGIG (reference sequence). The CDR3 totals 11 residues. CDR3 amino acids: CAFSTYNEQFF.

CDR3 region: CASSPPGHPYNEQFF. This chain links TRBV12-3 or TRBV12-4 with TRBJ2-1; TCRdb's D call of TRBD2 is untestable without DNA. This CDR3 is 15 amino acids long.

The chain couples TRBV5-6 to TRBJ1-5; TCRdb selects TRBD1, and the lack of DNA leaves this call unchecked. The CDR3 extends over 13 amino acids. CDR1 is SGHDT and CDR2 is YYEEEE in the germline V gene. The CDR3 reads CASSFQGSQPQHF.

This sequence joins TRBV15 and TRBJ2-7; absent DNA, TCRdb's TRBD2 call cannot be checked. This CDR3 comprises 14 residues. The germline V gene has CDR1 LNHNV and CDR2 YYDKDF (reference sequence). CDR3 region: CATSLAGGTDEQYF.

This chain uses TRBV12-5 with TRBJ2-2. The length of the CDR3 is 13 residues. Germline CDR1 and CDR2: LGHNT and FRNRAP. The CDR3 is CASGLSMAGELFF.

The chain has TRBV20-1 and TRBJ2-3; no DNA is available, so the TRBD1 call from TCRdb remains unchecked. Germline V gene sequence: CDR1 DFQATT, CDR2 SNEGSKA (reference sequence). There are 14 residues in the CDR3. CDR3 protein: CSARGQGAGDTQYF.

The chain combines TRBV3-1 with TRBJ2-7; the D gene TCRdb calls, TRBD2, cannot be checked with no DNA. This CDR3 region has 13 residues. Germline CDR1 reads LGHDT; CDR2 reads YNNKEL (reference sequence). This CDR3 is CASARTSGTEQYF.

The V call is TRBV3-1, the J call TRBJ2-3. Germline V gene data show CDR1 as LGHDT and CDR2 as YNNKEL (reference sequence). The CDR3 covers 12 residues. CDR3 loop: CASSQGMDTQYF.

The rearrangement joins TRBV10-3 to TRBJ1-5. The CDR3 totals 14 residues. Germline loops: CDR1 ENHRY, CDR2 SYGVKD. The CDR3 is CAISATVSNQPQHF.

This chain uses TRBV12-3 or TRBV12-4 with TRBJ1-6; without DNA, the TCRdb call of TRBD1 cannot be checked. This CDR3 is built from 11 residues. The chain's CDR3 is CASSLRGPLHF.

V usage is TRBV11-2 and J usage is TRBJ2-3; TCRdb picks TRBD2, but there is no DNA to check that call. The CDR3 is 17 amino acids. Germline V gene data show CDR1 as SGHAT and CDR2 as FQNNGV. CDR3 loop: CASSLSSSFGSPDTQYF.

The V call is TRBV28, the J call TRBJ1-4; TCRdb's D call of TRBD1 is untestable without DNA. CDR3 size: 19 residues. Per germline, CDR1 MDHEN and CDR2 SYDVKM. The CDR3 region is CASSLTAPGLAATNEKLFF.

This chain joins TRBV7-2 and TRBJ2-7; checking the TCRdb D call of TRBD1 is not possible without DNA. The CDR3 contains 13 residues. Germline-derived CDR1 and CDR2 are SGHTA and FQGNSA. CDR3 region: CASSRDGGYEQYF.

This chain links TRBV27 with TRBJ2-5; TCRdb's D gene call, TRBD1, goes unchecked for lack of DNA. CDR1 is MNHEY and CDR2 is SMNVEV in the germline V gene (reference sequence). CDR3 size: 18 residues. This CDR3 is CASSNRLRTGGYQETQYF.

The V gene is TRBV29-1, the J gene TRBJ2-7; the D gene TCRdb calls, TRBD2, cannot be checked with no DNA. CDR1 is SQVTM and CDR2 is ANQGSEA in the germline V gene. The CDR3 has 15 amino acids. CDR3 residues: CSVALRLAQSFEQYF.